The following is a T cell receptor beta chain sequence with its context. Its antigen is unidentified. This entry belongs to a study of cytomegalovirus exposure and HLA in healthy donors. Study as a whole: Falling in the Caucasian-associated ancestry cluster were 65% to 90% of under 450 genotyped donors. Whole-study findings and limits: There were some public TCRs occurring in many donors, but most TCR sequences were rare. Specificity for CMV antigens was confirmed in vitro for a few of the CMV-associated chains.

Use of 60 Vbeta and 13 Jbeta primers characterized the PCR. The repertoire was sequenced with immunoSEQ multiplex PCR; TCRdb's copy has only in-frame clones and lacks some. The table lists 150,000 to 200,000 clones, just under 80% of them singletons. CDR1 is SGHDT, CDR2 YYEEEE, per germline. This CDR3 is 14 amino acids long. The ends lost 1 base at V and 6 bases at J; junction bases unmatched: 3. Sequencing input: PBMCs. J is TRBJ2-2 and V is TRBV5-6; TRBD2 aligns across 7 bases. This receptor was taken from a woman in her 50s in good health and CMV-seropositive. The CDR3 sequence: CASSLTSDAGELFF. The CDR3 bases are TGTGCCAGCAGCTTGACTAGCGACGCCGGGGAGCTGTTTTTT. The variable domain in full, completed from reference TRBV5-6 and TRBJ2-2, reads DAGVTQSPTHLIKTRGQQVTLRCSPKSGHDTVSWYQQALGQGPQFIFQYYEEEERQRGNFPDRFSGHQFPNYSSELNVNALLLGDSALYLCASSLTSDAGELFFGEGSRLTVL.